One and the same sample provided the 30 T cell receptor beta chains below, sequenced in a study of shared clonotypes between healthy human individuals. TCRdb's copy holds only in-frame clones and misses some; the assay was immunoSEQ multiplex PCR. There are around 1.6 million clones in the sample; 95% to 99% occur only once, and less than 0.55% lies in the top ten. Sequences were obtained from naive CD4+ T cells sorted from blood. Described subset: CD45RA+ positively selected. The receptors originated from a man aged 30-40 years in good health.

The J gene is TRBJ1-3, the V gene TRBV11-2; perhaps TRBD1 as D (5 bases). Germline CDR1 and CDR2: SGHAT and FQNNGV. The ends were cut back, 5 bases at V and 3 bases at J, with 14 bases in the middle. This CDR3 is built from 15 residues. The CDR3 protein is CASSDQGRHGNTIYF. The CDR3 region has the DNA TGTGCCAGCAGCGACCAGGGCAGGCATGGAAACACCATATATTTT.

The V call is TRBV5-1, the J call TRBJ2-3, with 8 bases fitting TRBD2. The length of the CDR3 is 15 residues. The germline V gene has CDR1 SGHRS and CDR2 YFSETQ. V dropped 6 bases and J dropped 3; count of bases not matched to a gene: 9. The DNA for the CDR3 is TGCGCCAGCAACTCCTTTTCGGGAGGGACAGATACGCAGTATTTT. This encodes CASNSFSGGTDTQYF.

The V gene is TRBV28, the J gene TRBJ1-5; unclear D gene. Trimming took 6 bases from V and 6 from J, leaving 9 bases between them. From germline, CDR1 is MDHEN and CDR2 SYDVKM. CDR3 length: 12 residues. The CDR3 protein is CASSRWVQPQHF. The CDR3 DNA reads as TGTGCCAGCAGCCGATGGGTTCAGCCCCAGCATTTT.

This chain connects TRBV6-5 to TRBJ2-5; TRBD1 agrees at 9 bases. The CDR3 loop spans 12 amino acids. After removal of 8 bases from V and 5 bases from J, the junction contained 3 bases not matched to a gene. Germline V gene data show CDR1 as MNHEY and CDR2 as SVGAGI. Here the CDR3 DNA reads TGTGCCAGCGGGGACAGGGTTGAGACCCAGTACTTC. Translated, it gives CASGDRVETQYF.

As regards this clone: This specimen includes other DNA sequences encoding the same CDR3. The chain joins TRBV6-1 to TRBJ1-5; tentatively, D is TRBD1 (5 bases). V was cut by 2 bases and J by 6 bases, with 8 bases left in between. From germline, CDR1 is MNHNS and CDR2 SASEGT. The CDR3 is 13 residues long. The CDR3 region has the DNA TGTGCCAGCAGTGAACAGGGAGGTCAGCCCCAGCATTTT. Protein: CASSEQGGQPQHF.

V gene TRBV2 combines with J gene TRBJ2-5, with D perhaps matching TRBD2 (5 bases). The CDR3 is 14 amino acids. Germline V gives CDR1 SNHLY, CDR2 FYNNEI. V lost 6 bases and J lost 0, with 11 bases in between. CDR3 protein: CASSAGKYQETQYF. The CDR3 bases are TGTGCCAGCAGCGCCGGGAAGTACCAAGAGACCCAGTACTTC. The full variable domain, rest sourced from reference TRBV2 and TRBJ2-5, is EPEVTQTPSHQVTQMGQEVILRCVPISNHLYFYWYRQILGQKVEFLVSFYNNEISEKSEIFDDQFSVERPDGSNFTLKIRSTKLEDSAMYFCASSAGKYQETQYFGPGTRLLVL.

The chain combines TRBV2 with TRBJ2-5, with D perhaps matching TRBD1 or TRBD2 (6 bases each). The CDR3 covers 16 residues. Germline CDR1 SNHLY, CDR2 FYNNEI. V was trimmed by 7 bases and J by 0 bases, leaving 18 bases between them. In nucleotides, the CDR3 is TGTGCCAGCATACGGGGGCAGGGGCGAGACCAAGAGACCCAGTACTTC. This gives the protein CASIRGQGRDQETQYF.

In DNA form, the CDR3 reads TGCGCCAGCAGCCTATCCTTAGCGGTGAGGACCTCCTACGAGCAGTACTTC. It translates to CASSLSLAVRTSYEQYF. This chain joins TRBV5-1 and TRBJ2-7; perhaps TRBD2 as D (6 bases). Looked up from germline, CDR1 is SGHRS and CDR2 is YFSETQ. This CDR3 has 17 amino acids. Trimming pared 4 bases from V and 0 bases from J, leaving 20 bases between. The full variable domain, in which reference TRBV5-1 and TRBJ2-7 provide the parts outside the CDR3, is KAGVTQTPRYLIKTRGQQVTLSCSPISGHRSVSWYQQTPGQGLQFLFEYFSETQRNKGNFPGRFSGRQFSNSRSEMNVSTLELGDSALYLCASSLSLAVRTSYEQYFGPGTRLTVT.

V usage is TRBV7-2 and J usage is TRBJ1-5, with D unresolved. The V end lost 2 bases, the J end lost 5 bases, and 10 bases lay between the germline ends. The CDR3 loop spans 14 amino acids. Per the germline V gene, CDR1 is SGHTA and CDR2 is FQGNSA. The CDR3 loop reads CASSLSGNDQPQHF. The CDR3 DNA is TGTGCCAGCAGCTTAAGTGGAAACGATCAGCCCCAGCATTTT.

As for this clone: In the same sample, other DNA sequences code for this CDR3. This chain's CDR3 is CASSFPPQETQYF. The CDR3 DNA reads TGTGCCAGCAGTTTTCCACCCCAAGAGACCCAGTACTTC. This chain joins TRBV28 and TRBJ2-5; no definite D call. This CDR3 region has 13 residues. The germline V gene encodes CDR1 MDHEN and CDR2 SYDVKM. V gave up 3 bases and J gave up 1 base, with 6 bases separating them.

This clone has a single count. The CDR3 nucleotides read TGTGCCAGCAGCTCCCTTTGGACACCGAATGAAAAACTGTTTTTT. Its protein product is CASSSLWTPNEKLFF. This chain connects TRBV7-9 to TRBJ1-4; tentatively, D is TRBD1 (5 bases). V was trimmed by 4 bases and J by 5 bases, leaving 14 bases between them. The CDR3 is 15 residues long. The germline gives CDR1 SEHNR, CDR2 FQNEAQ (reference sequence).

The chain combines TRBV5-8 with TRBJ1-5; D not certain. The length of the CDR3 is 19 residues. The V end was cut by 1 base, the J end by 2 bases, with 22 bases between. From germline, CDR1 is SGHTS and CDR2 YDEGEE. The CDR3 here is CASSLQVGRGKLGNQPQHF. DNA of the CDR3: TGTGCCAGCAGCTTGCAGGTCGGGCGGGGAAAGTTGGGCAATCAGCCCCAGCATTTT.

A remark on this clone: The same CDR3 can be traced to other DNA sequences in this sample. This rearrangement joins TRBV9 to TRBJ2-1; D is unresolved. This CDR3 has 15 residues. Germline loops: CDR1 SGDLS, CDR2 YYNGEE. Trimming left V 0 bases short and J 0 bases short, with 7 bases between. In DNA form, the CDR3 reads TGTGCCAGCAGCGTAGATGGCCCCTCCTACAATGAGCAGTTCTTC. Translating gives CASSVDGPSYNEQFF.

The chain carries TRBV6-1 and TRBJ1-1, with a tentative D call TRBD1 (6 bases). The CDR3 runs 17 residues. V lost 2 bases and J lost 0, with 16 bases in between. CDR1 is MNHNS and CDR2 is SASEGT in the germline V gene. The CDR3 reads CASSERGRGRMNTEAFF. The CDR3 bases are TGTGCCAGCAGTGAACGAGGCAGGGGAAGAATGAACACTGAAGCTTTCTTT.

This chain joins TRBV7-2 and TRBJ1-1; maybe TRBD1 (6 bases). This CDR3 contains 16 residues. CDR1 is SGHTA and CDR2 is FQGNSA in the germline V gene. The ends were cut back, 3 bases at V and 0 bases at J, with 14 bases in the middle. CDR3: CASSFTTGTLNTEAFF. CDR3 bases: TGTGCCAGCAGCTTTACAACAGGGACTTTGAACACTGAAGCTTTCTTT.

V gene TRBV28 combines with J gene TRBJ1-3; D gene uncertain. The V end lost 3 bases, the J end lost 1 base, and 16 bases lay between the germline ends. This CDR3 comprises 17 residues. The germline CDR1 and CDR2 sequences are MDHEN and SYDVKM. In DNA form, the CDR3 reads TGTGCCAGCAGTTTTACCCCACCCCAGGTTTCTGGAAACACCATATATTTT. As protein: CASSFTPPQVSGNTIYF.

This sequence joins TRBV14 and TRBJ2-1; D call uncertain. Trimming pared 2 bases from V and 6 bases from J, leaving 11 bases between. The CDR3 sequence is 14 residues long. Germline CDR1 reads SGHDN; CDR2 reads FVKESK. The CDR3 region is CASSQLTSVNEQFF. In DNA, the CDR3 is TGTGCCAGCAGCCAATTGACATCGGTCAATGAGCAGTTCTTC. Using reference TRBV14 and TRBJ2-1 for the parts outside the CDR3, the full variable domain is EAGVTQFPSHSVIEKGQTVTLRCDPISGHDNLYWYRRVMGKEIKFLLHFVKESKQDESGMPNNRFLAERTGGTYSTLKVQPAELEDSGVYFCASSQLTSVNEQFFGPGTRLTVL.

The J gene is TRBJ1-5, the V gene TRBV7-8; D perhaps matches TRBD1 (6 bases). Per germline, CDR1 SGHVS and CDR2 FQNEAQ. There are 13 residues in the CDR3. V lost 6 bases, J lost 3 bases, and 9 bases lay in between. The CDR3 region is CASSSGANQPQHF. In DNA form, the CDR3 reads TGTGCCAGCAGTTCAGGGGCCAATCAGCCCCAGCATTTT.

The CDR3 DNA follows: TGTGCCAGCAGCCCTTACCCCGGCTGGGGGACAGATACGCAGTATTTT. It translates to CASSPYPGWGTDTQYF. J is TRBJ2-3 and V is TRBV7-2; D is possibly TRBD1 or TRBD2 (5 bases each). Germline V CDR1 and CDR2: SGHTA, FQGNSA. The CDR3 runs 16 residues. Trimming pared 5 bases from V and 3 bases from J, leaving 18 bases between.

In DNA form, the CDR3 reads TGTGCCATTGGACCCGCGGAGACCCAGTACTTC. The encoded protein is CAIGPAETQYF. The chain couples TRBV10-3 to TRBJ2-5; D unclear. Germline-derived CDR1 and CDR2 are ENHRY and SYGVKD. The V and J ends lost 9 bases and 5 bases respectively, with 10 bases between them. The CDR3 has 11 amino acids.

V usage is TRBV9 and J usage is TRBJ2-1; 7 bases are a match to TRBD2. After removal of 0 bases from V and 10 bases from J, the junction contained 7 bases not matched to a gene. CDR3 length: 14 residues. The germline CDR1 and CDR2 sequences are SGDLS and YYNGEE. The CDR3 region has the DNA TGTGCCAGCAGCGTAGAGGGAGGGGTTAACGAGCAGTTCTTC. Translation gives CASSVEGGVNEQFF.

The gene calls are TRBV7-6 and TRBJ2-7; D not certain. CDR1 is SGHVS and CDR2 is FNYEAQ in the germline V gene. The CDR3 loop spans 14 amino acids. Deletions cut 0 bases from V and 3 bases from J, with 9 bases between. The CDR3, as DNA: TGTGCCAGCAGCTTAGCGGGCAGAGACTACGAGCAGTACTTC. Protein product: CASSLAGRDYEQYF.

This chain joins TRBV29-1 and TRBJ1-1, with 8 bases aligning to TRBD1. J lost 0 bases, V lost 5 bases, and 5 bases had no gene match. The CDR3 is made up of 14 amino acids. CDR1 and CDR2 from the germline V gene are SQVTM and ANQGSEA. The chain's CDR3 is CSVTRTGMNTEAFF. The CDR3 DNA sequence: TGCAGCGTTACAAGGACAGGGATGAACACTGAAGCTTTCTTT. Filled out from reference TRBV29-1 and TRBJ1-1, the complete variable domain reads SAVISQKPSRDICQRGTSLTIQCQVDSQVTMMFWYRQQPGQSLTLIATANQGSEATYESGFVIDKFPISRPNLTFSTLTVSNMSPEDSSIYLCSVTRTGMNTEAFFGQGTRLTVV.

The chain couples TRBV18 to TRBJ2-7, with 10 positions matching TRBD2. V lost 3 bases and J lost 3; bases outside the gene matches: 8. The CDR3 consists of 16 residues. The germline V gene has CDR1 KGHSH and CDR2 LQKENI. CDR3 region: CASSPLAGEASYEQYF. In DNA form, the CDR3 reads TGTGCCAGCTCACCCCTAGCGGGAGAGGCCAGCTACGAGCAGTACTTC.

This chain joins TRBV28 and TRBJ1-5; 8 bases map to TRBD1. There are 14 residues in the CDR3. Looked up from germline, CDR1 is MDHEN and CDR2 is SYDVKM. The V segment lost 6 bases and the J segment 6 bases; nucleotides outside the gene matches: 7. In DNA, the CDR3 is TGTGCCAGCAGGGAGGGGACAGGTGGTCAGCCCCAGCATTTT. Residues: CASREGTGGQPQHF.

The V call is TRBV28, the J call TRBJ1-1; possibly TRBD1 for D (5 bases). Per the germline V gene, CDR1 is MDHEN and CDR2 is SYDVKM. V was clipped by 3 bases and J by 0 bases, with 11 bases between them. This CDR3 region has 15 residues. The CDR3 is CASSLWGIMNTEAFF. The DNA of the CDR3 is TGTGCCAGCAGTTTGTGGGGGATCATGAACACTGAAGCTTTCTTT.

A single count supports this clone. This chain joins TRBV28 and TRBJ1-2; D perhaps matches TRBD1 (6 bases). Germline V gene data show CDR1 as MDHEN and CDR2 as SYDVKM. V dropped 5 bases and J dropped 3 bases, with 16 bases sitting between them. The CDR3 is made up of 15 amino acids. The CDR3 reads CASSQSAQGDYGYTF. In DNA form, the CDR3 reads TGTGCCAGCAGTCAGAGCGCACAGGGAGACTATGGCTACACCTTC.

This clone showed up just once. The chain employs TRBV30 and TRBJ2-1, with 9 nucleotides matching TRBD2. The CDR3 is 15 amino acids. After removal of 3 bases from V and 4 bases from J, the junction contained 7 bases not matched to a gene. In germline, CDR1 is GTSNPN, CDR2 SVGIG (reference sequence). CDR3 in DNA: TGTGCCTGGAGGAGTAGCGGGAGAGTTTACAATGAGCAGTTCTTC. Its translation is CAWRSSGRVYNEQFF.

The V gene is TRBV5-4, the J gene TRBJ2-3; D gene unclear. Trimming removed 4 bases from V and 2 bases from J, with 14 bases in between. The CDR3 runs to 15 residues. CDR1 and CDR2 from the germline V gene are SGHNT and YYREEE (reference sequence). CDR3 amino acids: CASSPRLSSTDTQYF. In DNA, the CDR3 is TGTGCCAGCAGCCCCCGACTGAGTTCCACAGATACGCAGTATTTT.

The genes are TRBV5-1 and TRBJ2-3; 9 bases fit TRBD1. The CDR3 is 14 amino acids. Germline assignment: CDR1 SGHRS and CDR2 YFSETQ. Trimming removed 4 bases from V and 5 bases from J; junction bases left unmatched: 5. The CDR3 sequence is CASSSGTGQDTQYF. The CDR3 nucleotides are TGCGCCAGCAGCAGTGGGACAGGGCAAGATACGCAGTATTTT.